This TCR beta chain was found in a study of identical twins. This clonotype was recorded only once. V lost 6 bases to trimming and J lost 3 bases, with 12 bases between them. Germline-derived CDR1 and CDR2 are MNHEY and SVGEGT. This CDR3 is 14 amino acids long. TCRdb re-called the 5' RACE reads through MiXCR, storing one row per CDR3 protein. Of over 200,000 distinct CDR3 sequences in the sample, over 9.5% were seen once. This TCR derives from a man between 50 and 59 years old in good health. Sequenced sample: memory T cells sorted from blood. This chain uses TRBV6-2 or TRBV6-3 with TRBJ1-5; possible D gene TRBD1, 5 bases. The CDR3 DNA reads TGTGCCAGCAGCGCTCCGGGACTCAATCAGCCCCAGCATTTT. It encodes CASSAPGLNQPQHF.